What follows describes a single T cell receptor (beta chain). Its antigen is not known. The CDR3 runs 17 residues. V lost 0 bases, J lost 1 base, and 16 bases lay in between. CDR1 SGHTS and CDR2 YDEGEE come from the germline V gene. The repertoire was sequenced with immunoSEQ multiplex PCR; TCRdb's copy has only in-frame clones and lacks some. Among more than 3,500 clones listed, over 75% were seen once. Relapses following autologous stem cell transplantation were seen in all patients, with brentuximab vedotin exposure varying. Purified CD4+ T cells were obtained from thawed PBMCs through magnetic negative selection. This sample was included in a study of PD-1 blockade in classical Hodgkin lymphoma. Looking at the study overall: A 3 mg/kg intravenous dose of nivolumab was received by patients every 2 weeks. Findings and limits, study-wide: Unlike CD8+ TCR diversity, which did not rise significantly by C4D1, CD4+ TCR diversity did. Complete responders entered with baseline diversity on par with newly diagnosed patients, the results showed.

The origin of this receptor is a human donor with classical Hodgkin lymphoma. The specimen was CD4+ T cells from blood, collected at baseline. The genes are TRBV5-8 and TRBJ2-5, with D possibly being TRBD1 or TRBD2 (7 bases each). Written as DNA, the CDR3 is TGTGCCAGCAGCTTGGCCAGGGGGGGGGCACTCCAAGAGACCCAGTACTTC. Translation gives CASSLARGGALQETQYF.